These 22 T cell receptor beta chains share one sample of origin, sequenced in a study of blood T cell repertoires in COVID-19. Data came from immunoSEQ multiplex PCR; TCRdb stores just in-frame clones and leaves some out. The table lists roughly 68,000 clones, roughly three quarters of them singletons. The sequencing sample was made of peripheral blood. The receptors derive from a woman between 50 and 59 years old with acute or convalescent COVID-19.

This chain joins TRBV2 and TRBJ2-3, with TRBD2 matching 10 bases. V shed 4 bases, J shed 2 bases, and the junction held 3 bases outside the gene matches. Germline CDR1 and CDR2: SNHLY and FYNNEI. The CDR3 is 15 residues long. CDR3 in amino acids: CASSGTSGNTDTQYF. The CDR3 bases are TGTGCCAGCAGTGGAACTAGCGGGAACACAGATACGCAGTATTTT.

The chain employs TRBV6-5 and TRBJ1-6; 9 bases line up with TRBD1. J was trimmed by 8 bases and V by 7 bases; bases with no gene match: 3. CDR1 is MNHEY, CDR2 SVGAGI, per germline. The length of the CDR3 is 13 residues. CDR3 amino acids: CASKRDRDSPLHF. The CDR3 bases are TGTGCCAGCAAACGGGACAGGGATTCACCCCTCCACTTT.

The chain carries TRBV5-1 and TRBJ2-7; D might be TRBD1 (5 bases). The CDR3 is 15 residues long. Germline loops: CDR1 SGHRS, CDR2 YFSETQ. Trimming took off 0 bases at V and 2 bases at J, with 12 bases between the two ends. In nucleotides, the CDR3 is TGCGCCAGCAGCTTGGTTGGACCAGGGACCTACGAGCAGTACTTC. Its protein product is CASSLVGPGTYEQYF.

The sample holds a few counts of this clone. The chain carries TRBV7-2 and TRBJ2-3, with 9 bases aligning to TRBD2. The CDR3 loop spans 15 amino acids. V dropped 5 bases and J dropped 5; count of bases not matched to a gene: 8. Germline assignment: CDR1 SGHTA and CDR2 FQGNSA. The CDR3 loop reads CASSQRGLARDTQYF. As DNA, the CDR3 is TGTGCCAGCAGCCAGAGGGGACTAGCAAGAGATACGCAGTATTTT.

V usage is TRBV9 and J usage is TRBJ2-1, with a tentative D call TRBD2 (6 bases). Trimming took 3 bases from V and 3 from J, leaving 10 bases between them. The CDR3 covers 14 residues. The V gene's germline CDR1 is SGDLS and CDR2 YYNGEE. The CDR3 DNA reads TGTGCCAGCAGCGCTAGCGTTTACTACAATGAGCAGTTCTTC. This encodes CASSASVYYNEQFF.

The rearrangement uses TRBV10-3 and TRBJ1-2; 9 positions agree with TRBD1. CDR3 length equals 11 residues. Germline loops: CDR1 ENHRY, CDR2 SYGVKD. V trimming: 10 bases; J trimming: 6 bases; junction bases outside the gene matches: 3. The CDR3 protein is CATRQGDGYTF. In nucleotides, the CDR3 is TGTGCCACCCGACAGGGGGATGGCTACACCTTC.

The chain couples TRBV9 to TRBJ1-2; D is unclear. V was clipped by 4 bases and J by 4 bases, with 5 bases between them. CDR1 SGDLS and CDR2 YYNGEE come from the germline V gene. This CDR3 is 11 amino acids long. CDR3 sequence reads: CASSSSYGYTF. CDR3 in DNA: TGTGCCAGCAGCTCCAGCTATGGCTACACCTTC. The full variable domain, completed using reference TRBV9 and TRBJ1-2, is DSGVTQTPKHLITATGQRVTLRCSPRSGDLSVYWYQQSLDQGLQFLIQYYNGEERAKGNILERFSAQQFPDLHSELNLSSLELGDSALYFCASSSSYGYTFGSGTRLTVV.

The chain employs TRBV12-5 and TRBJ2-1; TRBD1 agrees at 10 bases. The CDR3 runs to 15 residues. Germline lookup yields CDR1 LGHNT and CDR2 FRNRAP. V was clipped by 1 base and J by 7 bases; unmatched bases: 4. CDR3 sequence reads: CASGLGQGAGNEQFF. The CDR3 DNA sequence: TGTGCTAGTGGTTTGGGACAGGGGGCGGGAAATGAGCAGTTCTTC.

This chain links TRBV2 with TRBJ2-3, with a weak D call TRBD1 (6 bases). Germline CDR1 reads SNHLY; CDR2 reads FYNNEI. The CDR3 length is 19 residues. Trimming shortened V by 2 bases and J by 0 bases, and 21 bases separated the two germline ends. CDR3 in amino acids: CASSEFLAGEILSTDTQYF. The CDR3 DNA sequence: TGTGCCAGCAGTGAATTTTTGGCAGGGGAGATTTTAAGCACAGATACGCAGTATTTT.

The rearrangement joins TRBV28 to TRBJ2-1, with TRBD2 matching 11 bases. Germline V gene lookup returns CDR1 MDHEN and CDR2 SYDVKM. With V trimmed by 8 bases and J by 8 bases, 5 bases remained unmatched. This CDR3 region has 13 residues. In DNA form, the CDR3 reads TGTGCCAGCCGTAGCGGGAGGGTCTATGAGCAGTTCTTC. Its translation: CASRSGRVYEQFF.

This clone was detected only a few times. The chain couples TRBV3-1 (or the pseudogene TRBV3-2) to TRBJ2-7, with TRBD1 matching 9 bases. J gave up 6 bases and V 0 bases, and 6 bases lay outside the gene matches. The germline gives CDR1 LGHDT, CDR2 YNNKEL (reference sequence). This CDR3 region has 15 residues. CDR3 sequence reads: CASSQDFGTGPEQYF. DNA for the CDR3: TGTGCCAGCAGCCAAGATTTCGGGACAGGGCCCGAGCAGTACTTC.

The chain uses TRBV15 and TRBJ1-4; TRBD1 matches 8 bases. In germline, CDR1 is LNHNV, CDR2 YYDKDF (reference sequence). V was pared by 4 bases and J by 7 bases, with 8 bases of the junction left unmatched. This CDR3 contains 15 residues. CDR3 loop: CATSNLDRVGEKLFF. CDR3 sequence (DNA): TGTGCCACCAGCAATCTGGACAGGGTTGGTGAAAAACTGTTTTTT.

The rearrangement links TRBV9 to TRBJ2-2, with D perhaps matching TRBD2 (6 bases). There are 16 residues in the CDR3. V lost 3 bases and J 1 base, leaving 13 bases between the germline ends. Looked up from germline, CDR1 is SGDLS and CDR2 is YYNGEE. The CDR3 DNA reads as TGTGCCAGCAGCGCAGCGCGGGGACGGAACACCGGGGAGCTGTTTTTT. Its translation: CASSAARGRNTGELFF.

This chain joins TRBV5-1 and TRBJ1-1, with 7 positions matching TRBD1. This CDR3 region has 16 residues. V shed 0 bases, J shed 1 base, and the junction held 6 bases outside the gene matches. CDR1 and CDR2 from the germline V gene are SGHRS and YFSETQ. The CDR3 spells CASSLAEGTENTEAFF. The CDR3 region has the DNA TGCGCCAGCAGCTTGGCCGAGGGGACAGAGAACACTGAAGCTTTCTTT.

As for this clone: The junction differs from germline at one of its ends, possibly a read error. This rearrangement joins TRBV19 to TRBJ1-4; D remains ambiguous. The CDR3 is made up of 14 amino acids. Germline V gene lookup returns CDR1 LNHDA and CDR2 SQIVND (reference sequence). CDR3 bases: TGTGCCAGTAGTATACCTCCAACTAATAAAAAACTGTTTTTT. It codes for CASSIPPTNKKLFF.

This clone turned up a few times. The chain has TRBV10-3 and TRBJ2-7, with a weak D call TRBD1 (5 bases). Trimming pared 0 bases from V and 4 bases from J, leaving 10 bases between. Germline V CDR1 and CDR2: ENHRY, SYGVKD. CDR3 length: 14 residues. The CDR3 DNA is TGTGCCATCAGTGAGTCGAAGGGGCCTTACGAGCAGTACTTC. This translates into CAISESKGPYEQYF.

This clone has a handful of counts. The CDR3 DNA is TGTGCTAGCTCAGGGGTCGGGAACTATGGCTACACCTTC. Translating it yields CASSGVGNYGYTF. The chain couples TRBV12-5 to TRBJ1-2; tentatively, D is TRBD1 (6 bases). The length of the CDR3 is 13 residues. Germline V gene data show CDR1 as LGHNT and CDR2 as FRNRAP. V shed 9 bases and J shed 2 bases, with 13 bases lying between them.

The chain employs TRBV28 and TRBJ1-2; 7 bases align to TRBD1. This CDR3 is 15 amino acids long. Germline trimming cut 0 bases from V and 4 bases from J; bases unmatched to any gene: 5. CDR1 and CDR2 (germline): MDHEN, SYDVKM. The CDR3 DNA is TGTGCCAGCAGTTTATGGGCCAGGGGGGCCTATGGCTACACCTTC. It translates to CASSLWARGAYGYTF.

Many counts were recorded for this clone. The chain links TRBV5-1 to TRBJ1-1; the D gene is possibly TRBD1 (5 bases). The CDR3 sequence is 14 residues long. Trimming removed 0 bases from V and 0 bases from J, with 6 bases in between. In germline, CDR1 is SGHRS, CDR2 YFSETQ. CDR3 bases: TGCGCCAGCAGCTTGGGACAGATGAACACTGAAGCTTTCTTT. Translation: CASSLGQMNTEAFF.

This chain links TRBV27 with TRBJ2-7; tentative D call: TRBD2 (6 bases). Germline values: CDR1 MNHEY, CDR2 SMNVEV (reference sequence). Trimming cost V 0 bases and J 1 base, with 13 bases left between them. This CDR3 has 16 residues. The chain's CDR3 is CASSLSAGNPSYEQYF. In DNA, the CDR3 is TGTGCCAGCAGTTTATCAGCGGGTAACCCTTCCTACGAGCAGTACTTC.

The rearrangement joins TRBV15 to TRBJ2-5; D perhaps matches TRBD2 (7 bases). With 3 bases removed from V and 2 bases from J, the gap between germline ends came to 13 bases. The CDR3 sequence is 15 residues long. Germline CDR1 reads LNHNV; CDR2 reads YYDKDF (reference sequence). The CDR3 reads CATSRSGGSQETQYF. CDR3 nucleotide sequence: TGTGCCACCAGCAGGTCGGGGGGCTCTCAAGAGACCCAGTACTTC.

The genes are TRBV7-3 and TRBJ2-3; maybe TRBD2 (6 bases). The CDR3 consists of 13 residues. Germline CDR1 reads SGHTA; CDR2 reads FQGTGA. V lost 5 bases, J lost 2 bases, and 8 bases lay in between. The CDR3 DNA is TGTGCCAGCAGCAGGGAGGACACAGATACGCAGTATTTT. It yields the protein CASSREDTDTQYF.